The present entry profiles one T cell receptor beta chain with its context. The antigen it binds to is not known. No base-level quality is on record; no much larger clone is a single base apart. Reading the germline V gene (reference sequence) gives CDR1 MNHEY and CDR2 SMNVEV. V sheds 7 bases and J sheds 0 bases, leaving 15 bases between their ends. The CDR3 contains 15 residues, cysteine and phenylalanine counted. This entry keeps only the CDR3 DNA: 45 bases, framed from base 1. In total, approximately 610 healthy bone marrow donors made up the cohort. Cohort members were all nominally healthy when sampled, although unrecorded immune exposures were likely present. The donor was CMV seropositive and was included in the group of 250 to 300 seropositive cohort members. Each donor provided a peripheral blood sample, and peripheral blood mononuclear cells were used for TCR beta sequencing. Genomic DNA was extracted from the blood cell samples with the Qiagen DNeasy Blood Extraction Kit.

The data are from a study of cytomegalovirus exposure and HLA in healthy donors (TCRdb year 2017). Regarding the study in general: In an earlier analysis of approximately 500 of the donors, around 300 Gb of sequence data and about 110 million unique TCR beta sequences from about 179 million T cells were reported. An early release covering roughly 600 HLA-typed donors comprised about 300 gigabases of sequencing data and 85 million to 100 million unique TCR sequences. The genetic ancestry cluster associated with self-reported Caucasian donors included around four fifths of the roughly 380 genotyped donors. The study was designed to test whether signatures of past pathogen exposure could be identified by cataloging public T cell receptors. The study used immunosequencing to profile the T cell repertoires of several hundred subjects and linked those repertoires to cytomegalovirus serostatus. Besides the first cohort of 500 to 700 subjects, a separate validation cohort made up of about 120 different subjects was used. The study combined high-throughput TCR immunosequencing, statistical association of individual TCRs with disease status, and machine learning to predict cytomegalovirus infection status. A later analysis re-analyzed previously published TCR beta repertoires from roughly 690 donors and added high-resolution HLA genotyping to study TCR occurrence patterns. Rather than drawing on any new phenotypic data, the later analysis identified candidate immune exposures from TCR beta sequences and the way those sequences occurred across donors. In an earlier analysis of around 540 of the donors, high-throughput TCR beta sequencing was used to judge whether each TCR beta V gene segment behaved as functional or pseudogenic. Alongside the repertoire data, information on donor age, sex, ethnicity and CMV serostatus was compiled. Genome-wide SNP genotypes for about three fifths of the 666 donors were used in a later genetic analysis, which treated that subset as a discovery cohort. Every discovery cohort repertoire had been produced on one sequencing platform. Both class I and class II loci were covered by HLA typing, at four-digit resolution. Typing coverage varied by locus: roughly 620-640 donors for A, B, C, DRB1 and DQB1; approximately 520 for DQA1; over 600 for DPA1; roughly 450 for DPB1. A handful of DR-DQ haplotypes were handled as single units for association and clustering because linkage in the cohort was strong. Across 300 to 400 genotyped donors of the cohort, an average of about 240,000 unique TCR beta nucleotide sequences per donor were sequenced, and about a sixth of those sequences were non-productive.

Library generation was performed with the immunoSEQ multiplex PCR assay. The multiplex PCR relied on a mix of 60 forward primers for TCR Vbeta segments and 13 reverse primers for TCR Jbeta segments. Amplification of the CDR3 region of rearranged TCR beta genes was performed with a multiplex PCR assay on genomic DNA. The amplified TCR beta libraries were sequenced on the Illumina HiSeq System as 87-base-pair reads. In the authors' own workflow: A later analysis tallied approximately 87 million unique TCR beta chains across the 650 to 750 repertoires, and about 10 million of those chains were shared by two or more donors. Raw reads were error-corrected and collapsed into unique sequences by a nearest-neighbor algorithm in which closely related sequences were merged to remove PCR and sequencing errors. Alignment of CDR3 sequences to IMGT reference sequences was used to assign V, D and J gene segments. Each retained sequence needed at least a six-nucleotide match to both a V gene segment and a J gene segment. Rearrangements were called productive when the CDR3 lacked stop codons and stayed in frame with V and J; all others were non-productive. Following IMGT convention, CDR3 was defined as the stretch from the second conserved V-encoded cysteine up to the conserved J-encoded phenylalanine. Sequences without an unambiguous match to a single V gene segment were excluded from the earlier analysis of a few hundred of the donors. In an earlier analysis of approximately 590 of the donors, V segments were called functional above 56.7% productive rearrangements and were called segregating when the between-donor standard deviation exceeded 5%. A statistical classification framework was built to diagnose cytomegalovirus status from the catalog of TCR beta chain sequences. In a later analysis, V and J genes were assigned by comparing TCR nucleotide sequences against IMGT/GENE-DB human TR gene sequences. A later analysis assigned CDR3 sequences and most-parsimonious VDJ recombination scenarios with the TCRdist pipeline. A later analysis defined each TCR beta chain by its CDR3 amino acid sequence plus V-gene family, and excluded reads lacking a unique V-gene family. As a way to deal with suspected cross-contamination and a sequencing artifact, a later analysis dropped under 600 nucleotide sequences that were highly shared and had low generation probability. In a later analysis, a clonal expansion index was calculated for each public chain from normalized within-repertoire ranks of inferred template counts. Generation probabilities in a later analysis came from a VDJ recombination model fitted to out-of-frame rearrangements, and those results were checked against IGoR. In a later analysis, TCR-TCR, TCR-HLA and TCR-CMV co-occurrence was scored with hypergeometric tests, and a repertoire-size bias correction was applied to TCR pairs. A later analysis estimated false discovery rates by permuting HLA or CMV assignments 20 times. A later analysis grouped co-occurring TCRs with DBSCAN, adding TCRdist sequence similarity when clustering within HLA-allele-positive subsets. Repertoires with fewer than 30,000 or more than 120,000 public chains were left out of co-occurrence clustering, as were about five repertoires with anomalous nucleotide sharing. TCRdb took this table from immuneACCESS and kept in-frame rearrangements with V and J called. Such tables lack part of the clones; where checked against another copy, unresolved V genes explain under half of the gap, and the rest is unexplained. The DNA gave D and trimming, while V, J and clone size come from that table. The sample profile shows 85,000 to 100,000 clones; over 70% of them were found once. Jointly, the top ten make up 0.95% to 1.5% of the sample.

The investigation overall reported the following: A group of highly shared sequence variants was considered likely to be a technical artifact of the sequencing pipeline. In a later analysis, several top co-occurrence clusters were reported to appear linked to parvovirus B19, influenza, CMV and Epstein-Barr virus. A later analysis found that most CMV-associated TCR beta chains appeared HLA-restricted, with HLA associations seemingly driven largely by CMV exposure. The classifier was reported to diagnose cytomegalovirus status with high specificity and sensitivity in both the original and validation cohorts. A further reported finding was that TCR beta sequences accurately predicted the HLA-A and HLA-B alleles for most subjects in the first cohort. A later analysis associated some 17,000 TCR beta sequences with specific HLA alleles at a false discovery rate of 0.05. A few of the identified cytomegalovirus-associated TCR beta chains were confirmed in vitro to be specific for cytomegalovirus antigens. Strong co-occurrence of HLA alleles, especially DR and DQ, made assigning TCR associations to individual alleles difficult. A later analysis found that HLA-associated TCR beta chains were more clonally expanded and had lower generation probabilities than equally common non-associated chains. The 87-base-pair reads could not distinguish some IMGT-functional V segments, including TRBV6-2 and TRBV6-3, so those segments were excluded. Because some donors lacked HLA typing at each locus, the association tests relied only on the typed subset. The authors suggested that the approach could potentially be generalized to other disease states and immunological phenotypes. The earlier analysis of around 600 of the donors excluded roughly 17 rarely observed V segments, including chromosome 9 orphons, because counts were too low. In an earlier analysis of some 550 of the donors, most TCR beta V segments were observed in productive rearrangements about 90% or about 30% of the time, broadly matching IMGT annotations. The study gave a list of 150 to 200 TCR beta chains associated with cytomegalovirus. Linkage disequilibrium might explain the correlated functional status among segregating V segments, but an unknown experimental factor could not be excluded. Most TCR sequences were seen in very few donors, while some public TCRs were found in many individuals. In a later analysis, TCR association rates were found to vary across HLA loci, with the most associated TCRs seen for DRB1 alleles and the fewest for HLA-C alleles. For the cohort, immune exposure information was limited to CMV serostatus. Only TCR beta chains were sequenced in this cohort, and the absence of alpha or paired-chain data limited detectable features. Roughly uniform sequencing depth across donors was assumed in presence/absence analyses, although this assumption may not hold. In a later genetic analysis, fewer N-insertions in productive TCRs were reported among donors in an Asian-associated ancestry cluster than the approximately 670-donor mean. A later genetic analysis associated a missense DCLRE1C variant with V-gene and J-gene trimming of TCR beta chains, and an independent cohort replicated the association.

Sequences were obtained from PBMCs. This chain is built from TRBV27 and TRBJ1-1, with a tentative D gene TRBD1 over 5 matching bases. The sequence was obtained from a girl aged 2 to 9 in good health and CMV-seropositive. The DNA sequence is TGTGCCAGCATGGACATGGGGGGAGTGAACACTGAAGCTTTCTTT. This is translated as CASMDMGGVNTEAFF.